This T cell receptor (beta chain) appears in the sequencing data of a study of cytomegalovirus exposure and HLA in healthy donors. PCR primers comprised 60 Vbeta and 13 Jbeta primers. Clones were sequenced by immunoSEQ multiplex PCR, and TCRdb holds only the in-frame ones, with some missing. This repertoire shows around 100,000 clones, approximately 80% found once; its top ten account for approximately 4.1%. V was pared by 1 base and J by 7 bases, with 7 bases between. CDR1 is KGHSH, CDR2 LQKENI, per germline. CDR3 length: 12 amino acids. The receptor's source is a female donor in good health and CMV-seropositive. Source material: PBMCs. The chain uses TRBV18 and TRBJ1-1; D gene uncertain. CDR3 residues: CASSPRPLEAFF. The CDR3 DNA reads TGTGCCAGCTCACCACGGCCGCTTGAAGCTTTCTTT.